This T cell receptor beta chain was sequenced in a study of T-cell memory formation after mild COVID-19. Notes on the study in general: Chiefly within CM and EM were the contracting CD4+ clones; CD8+ ones were within EMRA. Balance between CD4 and CD8 was seen in clones contracting day 15 to 85, and a CD4+ lean was seen in later expanders.

V was pared by 9 bases and J by 2 bases, with 13 bases of the junction left unmatched. CDR3 length: 15 residues. Germline-derived CDR1 and CDR2 are MRHNA and SNTAGT. Constant-segment primers were used for 5'RACE, and the resulting TCR alpha and TCR beta cDNA libraries carried sample barcodes and UMIs. One entry per CDR3 protein, called by TCRdb with MiXCR from the 5' RACE reads. The sample carries hundreds of thousands of distinct CDR3 sequences, approximately 18% recorded once. This clonotype has only a few counts. Its antigen is unidentified. The sequenced sample consisted of PBMCs or a T cell subset sorted from them (not recorded which). The genes are TRBV6-4 and TRBJ2-7, with 7 bases fitting TRBD1. The receptor was derived from an adult woman who had mild COVID-19 (a few samples of this study predate the infection). Cell type and time point are not known. The CDR3 reads CASSDRIGGTYEQYF. The CDR3 DNA reads TGTGCCAGTTCGGACAGGATAGGGGGTACCTACGAGCAGTACTTC.